One sample yielded the 30 T cell receptor beta chains listed below, sequenced in a study of cytomegalovirus exposure and HLA in healthy donors. Method: immunoSEQ multiplex PCR; TCRdb's copy keeps in-frame clones and lacks some. Of about 150,000 clones in the sample, roughly 79% were seen once. The sample was PBMCs. The receptors derive from a young man in good health and CMV-seropositive.

In its sample, this clone was seen a few times. The chain is built from TRBV11-3 and TRBJ2-3, with TRBD2 matching 7 bases. V lost 8 bases and J lost 5; bases outside the gene matches: 10. The CDR3 consists of 14 residues. Per germline, CDR1 SGHNT and CDR2 YENEEA. This chain's CDR3 is CASGERGKIDTQYF. CDR3 sequence (DNA): TGTGCCAGCGGGGAGCGGGGTAAAATAGATACGCAGTATTTT.

The chain carries TRBV5-1 and TRBJ1-1, with TRBD1 identical over 8 bases. Germline V gives CDR1 SGHRS, CDR2 YFSETQ. Losses at the gene ends were 0 bases for V and 0 bases for J; bases not matched to a gene: 10. The CDR3 spans 18 residues. The CDR3 bases are TGCGCCAGCAGCTTGGGGTACCAGGGGGCCAGGATGAACACTGAAGCTTTCTTT. This translates into CASSLGYQGARMNTEAFF.

The table lists this clone with a count of one. The genes are TRBV5-1 and TRBJ1-2; D is uncertain. CDR1 is SGHRS and CDR2 is YFSETQ in the germline V gene. Trimming took 2 bases from V and 4 from J, leaving 9 bases between them. There are 13 residues in the CDR3. For the CDR3, the DNA is TGCGCCAGCAGCTTACCAGGCACCTATGGCTACACCTTC. This codes for CASSLPGTYGYTF.

This chain joins TRBV30 and TRBJ2-7, with 8 bases lining up with TRBD2. CDR1 GTSNPN and CDR2 SVGIG come from the germline V gene (reference sequence). V dropped 1 base and J dropped 11; count of bases not matched to a gene: 10. This CDR3 region has 13 residues. CDR3 coding DNA: TGTGCCTGGAGTGCCGGGACTAGTGGTAAGGAGTACTTC. The encoded protein is CAWSAGTSGKEYF. Full variable domain (remainder filled in from reference TRBV30 and TRBJ2-7): SQTIHQWPATLVQPVGSPLSLECTVEGTSNPNLYWYRQAAGRGLQLLFYSVGIGQISSEVPQNLSASRPQDRQFILSSKKLLLSDSGFYLCAWSAGTSGKEYFGPGTRLTVT.

The gene calls are TRBV4-1 and TRBJ2-1; tentative D call: TRBD1 (5 bases). This CDR3 has 14 residues. Germline CDR1 is MGHRA and CDR2 is YSYEKL. V shed 2 bases and J shed 6 bases, with 11 bases lying between them. In nucleotides, the CDR3 is TGCGCCAGCAGCCAATCAGGGTTCGGCAATGAGCAGTTCTTC. Translating it yields CASSQSGFGNEQFF.

V usage is TRBV15 and J usage is TRBJ1-3; no clear D gene. The germline V and J ends were trimmed by 2 bases and 0 bases, with 11 bases remaining between them. Germline V gene data show CDR1 as LNHNV and CDR2 as YYDKDF (reference sequence). This CDR3 region has 16 residues. The DNA of the CDR3 is TGTGCCACCAGCAGATCGGGGTGGGCCTCTGGAAACACCATATATTTT. It is translated as CATSRSGWASGNTIYF.

The sample holds one count of this clone. DNA for the CDR3: TGTGCCAGCAGCTTGACAGGGCCACCCACAGATACGCAGTATTTT. Encoded protein: CASSLTGPPTDTQYF. The chain uses TRBV7-6 and TRBJ2-3; the match to TRBD1 covers 7 bases. Looked up from germline, CDR1 is SGHVS and CDR2 is FNYEAQ. V gave up 3 bases and J gave up 2 bases; unmatched junction bases: 5. This CDR3 spans 15 amino acids.

CDR3 sequence (DNA): TGTGCCAGCAGTATCGACAGGGGAACGGGCTACACCTTC. It translates to CASSIDRGTGYTF. The genes are TRBV6-6 and TRBJ1-2; 8 nucleotides line up with TRBD1. The CDR3 runs to 13 residues. CDR1 and CDR2 (germline): MNHNY, SVGAGI (reference sequence). V gave up 5 bases and J gave up 8 bases; unmatched junction bases: 7.

The chain joins TRBV5-4 to TRBJ2-3; 7 bases are a match to TRBD1. CDR1 is SGHNT and CDR2 is YYREEE in the germline V gene (reference sequence). This CDR3 region has 14 residues. V shed 2 bases and J 5 bases; nucleotides not matched to a gene: 5. Here the CDR3 DNA reads TGTGCCAGCAGCTTAGGGGGCGCGGGAGATACGCAGTATTTT. Translated: CASSLGGAGDTQYF.

This clone came up a few times. The chain couples TRBV27 to TRBJ1-2; D is uncertain. This CDR3 has 14 amino acids. Germline CDR1 reads MNHEY; CDR2 reads SMNVEV (reference sequence). V lost 3 bases and J 6 bases, leaving 14 bases between the germline ends. DNA for the CDR3: TGTGCCAGCAGTTTCAGGCCTTCTATCGATGGCTACACCTTC. Translating gives CASSFRPSIDGYTF.

The V gene is TRBV5-6, the J gene TRBJ2-2; 12 bases map to TRBD2. This CDR3 is 18 amino acids long. Germline CDR1 is SGHDT and CDR2 is YYEEEE. V lost 2 bases and J lost 0; bases outside the gene matches: 5. This CDR3 is CASSFGLAGIANTGELFF. The CDR3 bases are TGTGCCAGCAGCTTCGGACTAGCGGGGATCGCGAACACCGGGGAGCTGTTTTTT.

The rearrangement joins TRBV5-6 to TRBJ1-1; TRBD1 agrees at 11 bases. Unmatched junction bases numbered 8, after V lost 4 bases and J lost 3 bases. CDR1 is SGHDT, CDR2 YYEEEE, per germline. The CDR3 spans 16 residues. The DNA of the CDR3 is TGTGCCAGCAGCCCTGGGACAGGGGGAGGGGACACTGAAGCTTTCTTT. It yields the protein CASSPGTGGGDTEAFF.

V and J are TRBV5-1 and TRBJ1-5, with D possibly TRBD1 on 5 matching bases. The V end lost 4 bases, the J end lost 8 bases, and 22 bases lay between the germline ends. Germline lookup yields CDR1 SGHRS and CDR2 YFSETQ. This CDR3 has 16 amino acids. The CDR3 here is CASSESGIMGPEPQHF. The CDR3 DNA is TGCGCCAGCAGCGAGTCAGGGATTATGGGCCCGGAGCCCCAGCATTTT.

This chain links TRBV6-6 with TRBJ1-2; 7 nucleotides match TRBD1. The germline V gene has CDR1 MNHNY and CDR2 SVGAGI (reference sequence). The CDR3 sequence is 13 residues long. Trimming removed 5 bases from V and 4 bases from J; junction bases left unmatched: 4. The CDR3 coding sequence is TGTGCCAGCAGTCTGGGACAGCTCTATGGCTACACCTTC. It yields the protein CASSLGQLYGYTF.

This clone was recorded a few times. The chain links TRBV18 to TRBJ1-2; weak D call: TRBD1 (6 bases). V lost 2 bases and J lost 4, with 17 bases in between. This CDR3 spans 16 amino acids. CDR1 KGHSH and CDR2 LQKENI come from the germline V gene. The CDR3 region has the DNA TGTGCCAGCTCACCAGTGCCTACCGGGACATCCTATGGCTACACCTTC. It translates to CASSPVPTGTSYGYTF.

This chain joins TRBV20-1 and TRBJ1-4; D possibly corresponds to TRBD1 (5 bases). Germline V lookup: CDR1 DFQATT, CDR2 SNEGSKA (reference sequence). Deletions cut 7 bases from V and 4 bases from J, with 7 bases between. This CDR3 spans 11 amino acids. The CDR3 loop is CSGQSNEKLFF. The CDR3 nucleotides read TGCAGTGGACAGAGTAATGAAAAACTGTTTTTT.

The chain joins TRBV5-1 to TRBJ1-3, with D perhaps matching TRBD1 (5 bases). With 3 bases removed from V and 0 bases from J, the gap between germline ends came to 10 bases. Germline CDR1 and CDR2: SGHRS and YFSETQ. This CDR3 spans 15 amino acids. The CDR3, as DNA: TGCGCCAGCAGCTCGGACACCTTCTCTGGAAACACCATATATTTT. It encodes CASSSDTFSGNTIYF.

CDR3 DNA sequence: TGTGCCAGCACAAAAAGGACTAGCGGGAGTTTAAGAGGGACCTTCTCGCAGTTCTTC. Amino acid sequence: CASTKRTSGSLRGTFSQFF. The rearrangement links TRBV28 to TRBJ2-1; 13 bases map to TRBD2. J gave up 12 bases and V 7 bases, and 24 bases lay outside the gene matches. CDR3 length: 19 amino acids. Germline V gives CDR1 MDHEN, CDR2 SYDVKM.

This clone appeared a single time. The chain carries TRBV7-2 and TRBJ1-2; a possible D gene is TRBD1 (5 bases). This CDR3 contains 13 residues. The V gene's germline CDR1 is SGHTA and CDR2 FQGNSA. The V end lost 5 bases, the J end lost 3 bases, and 10 bases lay between the germline ends. CDR3 coding DNA: TGTGCCAGCAGCCCCCCGGGGGACTATGGCTACACCTTC. It yields the protein CASSPPGDYGYTF.

The chain links TRBV5-1 to TRBJ1-3; D might be TRBD1 (6 bases). The CDR3 sequence is 17 residues long. The ends were cut back, 3 bases at V and 2 bases at J, with 18 bases in the middle. In germline, CDR1 is SGHRS, CDR2 YFSETQ. This chain's CDR3 is CASSWGFNREPGNTIYF. The CDR3 DNA reads as TGCGCCAGCAGCTGGGGGTTTAACAGGGAGCCTGGAAACACCATATATTTT.

This clone showed up just once. This chain joins TRBV7-6 and TRBJ2-1, with 7 positions matching TRBD2. The CDR3 sequence is 12 residues long. Germline CDR1 is SGHVS and CDR2 is FNYEAQ. Unmatched junction bases numbered 4, after V lost 5 bases and J lost 9 bases. CDR3 sequence (DNA): TGTGCCAGCAGCCCCTTAGCGGGTGAGCAGTTCTTC. This encodes CASSPLAGEQFF.

In DNA, the CDR3 is TGCAGCGTTCAACGGGGGGCCAGCACAGATACGCAGTATTTT. Encoded protein: CSVQRGASTDTQYF. This rearrangement joins TRBV29-1 to TRBJ2-3; D possibly corresponds to TRBD2 (7 bases). V was pared by 5 bases and J by 0 bases, with 12 bases between. The CDR3 contains 14 residues. From germline, CDR1 is SQVTM and CDR2 ANQGSEA.

The J gene is TRBJ2-7, the V gene TRBV7-2; D gene uncertain. V lost 1 base and J 2 bases, leaving 9 bases between the germline ends. This CDR3 comprises 14 residues. Per the germline V gene, CDR1 is SGHTA and CDR2 is FQGNSA. This CDR3 reads CASSLVKETYEQYF. The DNA for the CDR3 is TGTGCCAGCAGCTTAGTAAAGGAGACCTACGAGCAGTACTTC.

The rearrangement links TRBV4-3 to TRBJ1-1; D unclear. Germline assignment: CDR1 LGHNA and CDR2 YSLEER. The CDR3 is 15 amino acids. Deletions cut 1 base from V and 1 base from J, with 10 bases between. The CDR3 DNA sequence: TGCGCCAGCAGCCAAGTTGCGGCAGAGAACACTGAAGCTTTCTTT. Protein product: CASSQVAAENTEAFF.

This clone showed up just once. The chain employs TRBV11-2 and TRBJ1-4; the D is unclear. The V end was cut by 0 bases, the J end by 3 bases, with 8 bases between. The CDR3 runs to 15 residues. Germline loops: CDR1 SGHAT, CDR2 FQNNGV. DNA of the CDR3: TGTGCCAGCAGCTTAGATGGAACAGCTAATGAAAAACTGTTTTTT. Amino acid sequence: CASSLDGTANEKLFF. Supplemented by reference TRBV11-2 and TRBJ1-4, the full variable domain reads EAGVAQSPRYKIIEKRQSVAFWCNPISGHATLYWYQQILGQGPKLLIQFQNNGVVDDSQLPKDRFSAERLKGVDSTLKIQPAKLEDSAVYLCASSLDGTANEKLFFGSGTQLSVL.

The chain employs TRBV7-8 and TRBJ2-3, with a tentative D call TRBD1 (5 bases). Germline values: CDR1 SGHVS, CDR2 FQNEAQ. The V end lost 1 base, the J end lost 2 bases, and 7 bases lay between the germline ends. The length of the CDR3 is 14 residues. The CDR3 nucleotides read TGTGCCAGCAGCTTAGACAGGTCCACAGATACGCAGTATTTT. This encodes CASSLDRSTDTQYF.

V is TRBV5-1 and J is TRBJ2-5; TRBD2 aligns across 7 bases. With V trimmed by 3 bases and J by 2 bases, 10 bases remained unmatched. Germline V lookup: CDR1 SGHRS, CDR2 YFSETQ. The CDR3 totals 16 residues. CDR3 loop: CASSWGLTGEQETQYF. The CDR3, as DNA: TGCGCCAGCAGCTGGGGACTAACGGGAGAACAAGAGACCCAGTACTTC. The whole variable domain, remainder taken from reference TRBV5-1 and TRBJ2-5, is KAGVTQTPRYLIKTRGQQVTLSCSPISGHRSVSWYQQTPGQGLQFLFEYFSETQRNKGNFPGRFSGRQFSNSRSEMNVSTLELGDSALYLCASSWGLTGEQETQYFGPGTRLLVL.

V is TRBV5-1 and J is TRBJ2-3; 9 bases line up with TRBD2. Unmatched junction bases numbered 10, after V lost 4 bases and J lost 1 base. Germline V gene data show CDR1 as SGHRS and CDR2 as YFSETQ. This CDR3 is 17 amino acids long. CDR3 nucleotide sequence: TGCGCCAGCAGCCTTGACCCGGCGGGAGGGGGCACAGATACGCAGTATTTT. Residues: CASSLDPAGGGTDTQYF.

The chain joins TRBV14 to TRBJ1-5; 8 bases fit TRBD1. The germline gives CDR1 SGHDN, CDR2 FVKESK. Trimming took 1 base from V and 6 from J; bases not matched to a gene: 2. CDR3 length equals 14 residues. The CDR3 loop is CASSQAGGGQPQHF. The CDR3 coding sequence is TGTGCCAGCAGCCAAGCAGGGGGCGGTCAGCCCCAGCATTTT.

The chain joins TRBV2 to TRBJ2-1; 11 bases are a match to TRBD2. Germline V CDR1 and CDR2: SNHLY, FYNNEI. V shed 6 bases and J 7 bases; nucleotides not matched to a gene: 8. The CDR3 is 15 amino acids. The CDR3, as DNA: TGTGCCAGCAGGAAGACTAGCGGGAACCGAAATGAGCAGTTCTTC. It yields the protein CASRKTSGNRNEQFF.